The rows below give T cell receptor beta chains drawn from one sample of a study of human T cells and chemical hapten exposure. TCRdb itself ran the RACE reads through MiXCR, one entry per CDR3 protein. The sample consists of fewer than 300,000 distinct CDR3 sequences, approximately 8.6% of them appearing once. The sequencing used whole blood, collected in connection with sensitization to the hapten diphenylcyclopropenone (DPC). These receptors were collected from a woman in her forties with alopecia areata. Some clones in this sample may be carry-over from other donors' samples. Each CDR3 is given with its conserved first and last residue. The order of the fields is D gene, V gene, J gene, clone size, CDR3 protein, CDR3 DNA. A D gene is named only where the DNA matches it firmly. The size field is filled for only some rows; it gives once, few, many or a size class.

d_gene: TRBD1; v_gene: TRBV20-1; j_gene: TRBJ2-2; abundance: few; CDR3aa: CSARTGNTGELFF; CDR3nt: TGCAGTGCGCGGACAGGGAACACCGGGGAGCTGTTTTTT
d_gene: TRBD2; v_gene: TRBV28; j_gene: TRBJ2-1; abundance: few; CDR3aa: CASSALTSSYNEQFF; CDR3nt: TGTGCCAGCAGTGCCCTGACTAGCAGCTACAATGAGCAGTTCTTC
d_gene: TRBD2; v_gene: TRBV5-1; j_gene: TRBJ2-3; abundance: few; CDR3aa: CASSLEGLAGRSTDTQYF; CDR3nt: TGCGCCAGCAGCTTGGAGGGACTAGCGGGAAGATCCACAGATACGCAGTATTTT
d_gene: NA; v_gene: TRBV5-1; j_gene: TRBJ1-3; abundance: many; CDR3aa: CASKPGHRSGNTIYF; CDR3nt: TGCGCCAGCAAACCGGGACACCGCTCTGGAAACACCATATATTTT
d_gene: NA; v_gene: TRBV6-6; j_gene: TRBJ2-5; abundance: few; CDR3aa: CASSYLEIGETQYF; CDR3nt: TGTGCCAGCAGTTACTTGGAAATTGGGGAGACCCAGTACTTC
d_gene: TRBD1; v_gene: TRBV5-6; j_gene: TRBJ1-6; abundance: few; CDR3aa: CASSFLDRGRGNSPLHF; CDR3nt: TGTGCCAGCAGCTTCCTGGACAGGGGGCGAGGGAATTCACCCCTCCACTTT
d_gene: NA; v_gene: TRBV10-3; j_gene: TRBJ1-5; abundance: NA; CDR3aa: CAISESAGGYQPQHF; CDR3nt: TGTGCCATCAGTGAGTCGGCAGGCGGGTATCAGCCCCAGCATTTT
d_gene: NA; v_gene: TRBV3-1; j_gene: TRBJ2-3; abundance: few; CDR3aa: CASSPSSGAAPDTQYF; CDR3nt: TGTGCCAGCAGCCCCTCTTCGGGCGCGGCCCCAGATACGCAGTATTTT
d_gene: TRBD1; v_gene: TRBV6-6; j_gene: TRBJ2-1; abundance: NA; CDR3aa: CASSLDRVGNEQFF; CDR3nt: TGTGCCAGCAGTTTGGACAGGGTAGGCAATGAGCAGTTCTTC
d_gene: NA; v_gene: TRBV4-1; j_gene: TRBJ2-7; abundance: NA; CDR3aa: CASSEGILGSEQYF; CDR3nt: TGCGCCAGCAGCGAGGGGATTTTAGGGTCCGAGCAGTACTTC
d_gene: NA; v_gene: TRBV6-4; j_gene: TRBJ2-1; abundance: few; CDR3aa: CASSDSGNEQFF; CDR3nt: TGTGCCAGCAGTGACTCAGGGAATGAGCAGTTCTTC
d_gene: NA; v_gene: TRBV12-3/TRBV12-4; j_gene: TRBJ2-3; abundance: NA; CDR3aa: CASRVRGSDTQYF; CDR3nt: TGTGCCAGCAGGGTTCGGGGGTCTGATACGCAGTATTTT
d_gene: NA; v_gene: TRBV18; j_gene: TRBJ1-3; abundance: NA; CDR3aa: CASSPPGGTGNTIYF; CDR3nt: TGTGCCAGCTCACCACCGGGAGGAACTGGAAACACCATATATTTT
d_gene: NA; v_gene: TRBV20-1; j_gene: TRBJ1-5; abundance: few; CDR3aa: CSQLGGTGGNQPQHF; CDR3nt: TGCAGCCAATTAGGGGGGACTGGGGGCAATCAGCCCCAGCATTTT
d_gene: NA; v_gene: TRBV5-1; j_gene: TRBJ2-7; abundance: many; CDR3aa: CASSSLVSYEQYF; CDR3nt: TGCGCCAGCAGCTCCCTAGTTTCCTACGAGCAGTACTTC
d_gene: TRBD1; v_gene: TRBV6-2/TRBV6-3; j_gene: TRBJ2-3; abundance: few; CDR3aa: CASSKYPGQGIADTQYF; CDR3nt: TGTGCCAGCAGTAAATATCCGGGACAGGGGATTGCAGATACGCAGTATTTT
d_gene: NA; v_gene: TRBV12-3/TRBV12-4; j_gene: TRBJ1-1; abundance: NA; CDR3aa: CASSFGTSLAEAFF; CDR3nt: TGTGCCAGCAGTTTCGGGACATCTTTGGCTGAAGCTTTCTTT
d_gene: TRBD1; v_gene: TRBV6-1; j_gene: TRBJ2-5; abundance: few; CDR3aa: CASSGQGLQETQYF; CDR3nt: TGTGCCAGCAGCGGACAGGGGTTACAAGAGACCCAGTACTTC
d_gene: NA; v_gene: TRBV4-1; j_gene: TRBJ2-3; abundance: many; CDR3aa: CASSPRNWWDSTDTQYF; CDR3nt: TGCGCCAGCAGCCCCAGAAATTGGTGGGATAGCACAGATACGCAGTATTTT
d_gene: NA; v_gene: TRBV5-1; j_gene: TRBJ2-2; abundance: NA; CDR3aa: CASSPDIWNTGELFF; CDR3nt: TGCGCCAGCAGCCCGGACATCTGGAACACCGGGGAGCTGTTTTTT
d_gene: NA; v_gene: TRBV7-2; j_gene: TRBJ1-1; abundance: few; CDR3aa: CASSLQGWLTEAFF; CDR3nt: TGTGCCAGCAGCTTACAGGGGTGGCTCACTGAAGCTTTCTTT
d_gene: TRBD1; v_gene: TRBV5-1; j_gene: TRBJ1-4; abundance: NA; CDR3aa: CASSWGQGSEKLFF; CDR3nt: TGCGCCAGCAGCTGGGGACAGGGAAGTGAAAAACTGTTTTTT
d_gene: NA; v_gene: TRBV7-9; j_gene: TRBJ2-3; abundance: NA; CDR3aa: CASSLGRLRTDTQYF; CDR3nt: TGTGCCAGCAGCTTAGGCCGGTTACGCACAGATACGCAGTATTTT
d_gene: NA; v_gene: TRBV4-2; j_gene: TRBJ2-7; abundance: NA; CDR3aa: CASSQGQRIYEQYF; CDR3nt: TGTGCCAGCAGCCAAGGGCAGCGAATCTACGAGCAGTACTTC
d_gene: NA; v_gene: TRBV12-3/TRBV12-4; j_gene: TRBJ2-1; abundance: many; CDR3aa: CASREVSYNEQFF; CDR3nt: TGTGCCAGCAGAGAAGTCTCCTACAATGAGCAGTTCTTC
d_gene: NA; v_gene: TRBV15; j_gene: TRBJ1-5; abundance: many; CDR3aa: CATSSFGGNQPQHF; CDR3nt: TGTGCCACCAGCTCCTTTGGGGGCAATCAGCCCCAGCATTTT
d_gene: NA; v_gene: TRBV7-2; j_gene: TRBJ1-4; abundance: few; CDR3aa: CASSFGLGEKLFF; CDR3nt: TGTGCCAGCAGCTTCGGACTAGGGGAAAAACTGTTTTTT
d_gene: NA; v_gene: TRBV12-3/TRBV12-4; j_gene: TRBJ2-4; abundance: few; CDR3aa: CASSSAGGNIQYF; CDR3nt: TGTGCCAGCAGTTCGGCCGGTGGGAACATTCAGTACTTC
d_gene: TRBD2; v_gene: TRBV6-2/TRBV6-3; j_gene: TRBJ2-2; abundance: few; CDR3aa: CATLRGGSSGELFF; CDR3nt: TGTGCCACCCTCCGGGGCGGGAGTTCCGGGGAGCTGTTTTTT
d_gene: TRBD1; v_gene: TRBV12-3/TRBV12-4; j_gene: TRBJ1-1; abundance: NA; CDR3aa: CASSWTDRGSEAFF; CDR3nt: TGTGCCAGCAGCTGGACAGACAGGGGATCTGAAGCTTTCTTT
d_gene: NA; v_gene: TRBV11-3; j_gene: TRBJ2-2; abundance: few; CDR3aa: CASTLANAGGFGGELFF; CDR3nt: TGTGCCAGCACCTTAGCAAACGCAGGCGGTTTCGGCGGGGAGCTGTTTTTT
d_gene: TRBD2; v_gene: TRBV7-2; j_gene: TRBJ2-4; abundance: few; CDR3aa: CASSPARGSGGSGGYF; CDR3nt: TGTGCCAGCAGCCCAGCGAGGGGAAGCGGGGGGTCCGGAGGGTACTTC
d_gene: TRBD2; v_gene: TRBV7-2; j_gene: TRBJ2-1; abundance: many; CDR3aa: CASSFLAGVGNEQFF; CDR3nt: TGTGCCAGCAGCTTTCTAGCGGGAGTTGGCAATGAGCAGTTCTTC
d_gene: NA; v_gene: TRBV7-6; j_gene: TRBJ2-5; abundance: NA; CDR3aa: CASSRYSTFQETQYF; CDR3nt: TGTGCCAGCAGCCGATACAGCACCTTCCAAGAGACCCAGTACTTC
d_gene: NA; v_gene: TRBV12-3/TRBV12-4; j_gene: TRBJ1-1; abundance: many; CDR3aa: CASSFQAMNTEAFF; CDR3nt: TGTGCCAGCAGTTTCCAGGCCATGAACACTGAAGCTTTCTTT
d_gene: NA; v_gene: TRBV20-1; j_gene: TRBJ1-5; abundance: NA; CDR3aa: CSARLTARQPQHF; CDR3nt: TGCAGTGCTAGATTGACAGCGCGACAGCCCCAGCATTTT
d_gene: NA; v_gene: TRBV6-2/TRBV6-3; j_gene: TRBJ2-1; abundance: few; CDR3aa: CASSTPEPREYNEQFF; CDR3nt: TGTGCCAGCAGTACCCCCGAGCCGAGGGAATACAATGAGCAGTTCTTC
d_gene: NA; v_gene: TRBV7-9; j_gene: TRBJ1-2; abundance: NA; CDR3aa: CASSSRVPSSYTF; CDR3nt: TGTGCCAGCAGCTCTCGGGTCCCTTCGAGCTACACCTTC
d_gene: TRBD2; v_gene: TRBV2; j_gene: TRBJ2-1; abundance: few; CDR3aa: CASSELGPGGPPNEQFF; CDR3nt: TGTGCCAGCAGTGAATTGGGACCGGGAGGGCCCCCCAATGAGCAGTTCTTC
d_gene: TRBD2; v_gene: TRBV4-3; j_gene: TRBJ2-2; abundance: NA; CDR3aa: CASSQGAGDTGELFF; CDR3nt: TGCGCCAGCAGCCAAGGGGCGGGAGACACCGGGGAGCTGTTTTTT
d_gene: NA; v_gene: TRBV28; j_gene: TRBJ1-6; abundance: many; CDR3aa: CASSFSGHNSPLHF; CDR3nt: TGTGCCAGCAGTTTTTCAGGCCATAATTCACCCCTCCACTTT
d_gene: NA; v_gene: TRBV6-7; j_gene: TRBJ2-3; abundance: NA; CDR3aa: CASSEKGDTQYF; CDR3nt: TGTGCCAGCAGTGAAAAGGGGGATACGCAGTATTTT
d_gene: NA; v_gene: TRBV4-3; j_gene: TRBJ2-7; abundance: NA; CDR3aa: CASSHQGNSYEQYF; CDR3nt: TGCGCCAGCAGCCACCAAGGGAACTCCTACGAGCAGTACTTC
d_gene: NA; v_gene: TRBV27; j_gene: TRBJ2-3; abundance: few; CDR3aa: CASIGWGWLDTDTQYF; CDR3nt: TGTGCCAGCATTGGGTGGGGTTGGCTAGACACAGATACGCAGTATTTT
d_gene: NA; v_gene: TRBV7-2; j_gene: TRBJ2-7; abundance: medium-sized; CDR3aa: CASSLAPAGHEQYF; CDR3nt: TGTGCCAGCAGCTTAGCGCCCGCTGGGCACGAGCAGTACTTC
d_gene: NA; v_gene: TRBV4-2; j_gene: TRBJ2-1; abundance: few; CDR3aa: CASSLSRGAEYNEQFF; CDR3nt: TGTGCCAGCAGCTTAAGTCGGGGAGCGGAATACAATGAGCAGTTCTTC
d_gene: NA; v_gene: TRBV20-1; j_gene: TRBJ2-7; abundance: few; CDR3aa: CSAFRGQRTYEQYF; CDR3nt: TGCAGTGCCTTCCGGGGACAAAGGACCTACGAGCAGTACTTC
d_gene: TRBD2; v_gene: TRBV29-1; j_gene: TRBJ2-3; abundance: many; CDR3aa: CSVVRLAGTDTQYF; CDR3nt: TGCAGCGTTGTACGACTAGCGGGAACAGATACGCAGTATTTT
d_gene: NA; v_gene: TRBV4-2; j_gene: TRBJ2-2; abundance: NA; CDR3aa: CASNMLGTNTGELFF; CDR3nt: TGTGCCAGCAACATGCTGGGGACGAACACCGGGGAGCTGTTTTTT
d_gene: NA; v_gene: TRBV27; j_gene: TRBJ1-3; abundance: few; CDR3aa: CASSGQGRNTIYF; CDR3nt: TGTGCCAGCAGTGGGCAGGGGAGAAACACCATATATTTT
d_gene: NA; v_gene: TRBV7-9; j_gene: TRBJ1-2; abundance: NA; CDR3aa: CASSLEIQGVYGYTF; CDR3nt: TGTGCCAGCAGCTTAGAGATACAGGGTGTCTATGGCTACACCTTC
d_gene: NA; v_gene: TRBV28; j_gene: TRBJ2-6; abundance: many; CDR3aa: CASSTGKLPGANVLTF; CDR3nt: TGTGCCAGCAGCACTGGAAAACTACCTGGGGCCAACGTCCTGACTTTC
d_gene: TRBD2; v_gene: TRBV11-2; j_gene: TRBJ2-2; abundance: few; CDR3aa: CASSFLAVETGELFF; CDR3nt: TGTGCCAGCAGCTTCCTAGCGGTAGAAACCGGGGAGCTGTTTTTT
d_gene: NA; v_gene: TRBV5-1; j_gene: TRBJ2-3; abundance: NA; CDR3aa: CASSPHPVDTQYF; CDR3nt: TGCGCCAGCAGTCCCCACCCGGTGGATACGCAGTATTTT
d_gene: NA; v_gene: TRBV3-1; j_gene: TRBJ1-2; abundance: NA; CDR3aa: CASSLRTVRANYGYTF; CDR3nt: TGTGCCAGCAGCCTAAGAACGGTCAGAGCTAACTATGGCTACACCTTC
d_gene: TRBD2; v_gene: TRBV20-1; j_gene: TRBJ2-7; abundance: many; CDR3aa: CSARAPGGPREQYF; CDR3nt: TGCAGTGCTAGAGCCCCGGGAGGGCCGAGGGAGCAGTACTTC
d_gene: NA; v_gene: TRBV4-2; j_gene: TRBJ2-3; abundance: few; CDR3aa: CASSQYRGTDTQYF; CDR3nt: TGTGCCAGCAGCCAGTACAGGGGCACAGATACGCAGTATTTT
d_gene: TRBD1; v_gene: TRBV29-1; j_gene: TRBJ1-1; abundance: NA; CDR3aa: CSVTGTGGEAFF; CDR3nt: TGCAGCGTGACGGGGACAGGGGGTGAGGCTTTCTTT
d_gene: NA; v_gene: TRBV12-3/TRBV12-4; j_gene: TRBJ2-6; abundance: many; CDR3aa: CASSPGGSGANVLTF; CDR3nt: TGTGCCAGCAGCCCCGGGGGCTCTGGGGCCAACGTCCTGACTTTC
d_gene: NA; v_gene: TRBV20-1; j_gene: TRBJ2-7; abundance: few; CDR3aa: CSASWGYEQYF; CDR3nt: TGCAGTGCTAGTTGGGGTTACGAGCAGTACTTC